This T cell receptor (beta chain) originates from a study of cytomegalovirus exposure and HLA in healthy donors. The wider study: Unique TCR beta sequences numbering approximately 100 million came from 150 million to 200 million T cells in an earlier analysis. Early release data held 85 million or so unique TCRs from HLA-typed donors. Whole-study results and caveats: Immune exposure information available was restricted to CMV serostatus. Three chains tied to CMV proved CMV antigen-specific in vitro.

Between the trimmed V and J ends, which lost 3 bases and 1 base, there was a span of 6 bases. The CDR3 is 13 amino acids. CDR1 and CDR2 from the germline V gene are SEHNR and FQNEAQ (reference sequence). On this clone: The antigen is undetermined.

Researchers ran the PCR with 60 Vbeta and 13 Jbeta primers. Method: immunoSEQ multiplex PCR; TCRdb's copy keeps in-frame clones and lacks some. The profile shows about 230,000 clones, under 90% of them singletons. This rearrangement joins TRBV7-9 to TRBJ1-1; D is undetermined. This TCR was sampled from a human donor in good health. The sequencing sample was made of PBMCs. The CDR3 spells CASSFSQNTEAFF. CDR3 sequence (DNA): TGTGCCAGCAGCTTTTCACAGAACACTGAAGCTTTCTTT.